Below, one T cell receptor beta chain is given with its context. This clonotype was picked up a small number of times. Which antigen it targets is not known. Base-call qualities are not available, and no considerably larger clone is one nucleotide away. The data were obtained in a study of blood T cells in healthy people across ages (dated by TCRdb to between 2014 and 2017). In terms of the full investigation: Template switching captured roughly one uniquely barcoded TCR beta cDNA molecule per two T cells in model experiments. The study measured age-related changes in TCR beta repertoire diversity using deep sequencing normalized with unique cDNA molecular identifiers. The donors were split into four age groups: young (average around 17 years), middle-aged (roughly 40), aged (roughly 68) and long-lived (about 82). To avoid experimental bias, donors of different ages were spread randomly across the sequencing lanes. Using the same blood draw, the study looked at two additional independent replicas of 1 million unique cDNA reads for two donors, one aged 18 to 30 and the other aged 80 or older.

Findings and caveats that apply to the study as a whole: Estimates of total diversity based on one million sequenced T cells were regarded as lower bounds and as underestimates. A strong correlation was found between observed TCR beta diversity and the percentage of naive T cells measured by flow cytometry. Because donor CMV infection status was unknown, age-related changes in expanded clonotypes were potentially confounded. Compared with the aged group, more naive CD4+ T cells, fewer expanded clones and increased TCR diversity were shown by the long-lived group, suggesting age selection. As age increased, observed TCR beta diversity per million T cells dropped in a roughly linear way, and a significant reduction was already evident by age around 41. Conclusive comparison of naive and antigen-experienced compartments was prevented by the profiling of bulk unsorted PBMCs.

For CDR1 and CDR2, the germline V gene (reference sequence) lists SGHKS and YYEKEE. Including the terminal cysteine and phenylalanine, the CDR3 comprises 15 residues. Of the read, only the CDR3 DNA is kept; its 45 bases are in frame from base 1. V is reduced by 1 base and J by 8 bases, leaving a spacing of 16 bases between them. The protocol used for the library was 5' RACE. The instrument given in TCRdb is Illumina HiSeq 2500. A second PCR of roughly 7 to 11 cycles was performed with a sample-barcoded 5' primer and a J-beta primer mix. A template-switch 5' adaptor carrying 12 random nucleotides introduced a unique molecular identifier onto each TCR beta cDNA molecule. At least 2.5 million CDR3-containing paired-end reads were obtained from each sample. First-strand cDNA synthesis was performed from all RNA using the Mint cDNA synthesis kit, with priming by a TRBC-specific oligonucleotide. Following uracil-DNA glycosylase treatment, a first 18-cycle PCR with universal primers M1SS and BC2_uni_R was performed on all cDNA. The paper's processing steps were these. For normalization, 1 million high-quality reads were randomly selected from each sample, with every read carrying a distinct molecular identifier. Instead of being binned into consensus sequences, reads that shared molecular identifiers were thrown out. MiTCR, with a Q25 quality threshold and the strictest error-elimination algorithm, was used for CDR3 identification, clonotype clustering and error correction. A nonparametric unseen species model with Euler transformation was used to estimate a lower bound on total TCR beta diversity. TCRdb applied fastp at Q25 and MiXCR to the public reads, then kept only in-frame beta chains. Duplicate CDR3 protein sequences are folded into a single record with the most common DNA and genes. The V and J calls, along with clone size, are taken from TCRdb and not from the paper's own processing. The sample table contains some 1.5 million distinct CDR3 sequences; only one count was recorded for roughly 27% of them. The ten largest account for 7% to 9% of the sample.

Donors were 30 to 45 systemically healthy Caucasian individuals from Russia aged about 6 to 100 years. Each donor gave roughly 11 milliliters of peripheral blood, drawn into EDTA-treated Vacutainer tubes. Ficoll-Paque density-gradient centrifugation was used to isolate PBMCs, with at least 6 million per sample. Trizol reagent was used to extract total RNA from the PBMCs, yielding at least 5 micrograms per sample. For every donor, flow cytometry on a PBMC aliquot measured the percentage of naive CD45RAhigh/CD27high T cells. The sequence joins TRBV5-5 to TRBJ2-1; TRBD1 is a possible D gene, resting on 5 matching bases. This clonotype was sampled from a woman aged 25-40 years in good health. Sample: blood. The CDR3: CASSLLAGQYDEQFF. The sequenced DNA is TGTGCCAGCAGCTTGTTGGCAGGGCAGTATGATGAGCAGTTCTTC.